The sequence of this T cell receptor (beta chain) was determined in a study of T cell repertoires in cytomegalovirus infection. In the study overall: Signatures in public TCR beta sequences pointed to both CMV infection and matching HLA type. Study outcomes and limitations: Dominating the ex vivo response were TCR beta clonotypes that were CMV-specific and HLA-C-restricted. Based on cumulative public TCR beta family frequency, carriers of CMV plus the relevant HLA were identified.

TCRdb re-called the reads through MiXCR, storing one row per CDR3 protein. This table has roughly 860,000 distinct CDR3 sequences, 32% appearing once. Concerning this clonotype: Its target is not known.

This CDR3 contains 17 residues. Germline V CDR1 and CDR2: MNHNS, SASEGT. Trimming took 5 bases from V and 7 from J; bases not matched to a gene: 14. The clonotype comes from a human donor in good health (CMV status not recorded). Some clones in this sample may be carry-over from other donors' samples. The sample in question was cultured CD8+ T cells from PBMCs, obtained from culture after CMV antigen stimulation. The chain recombines TRBV6-1 with TRBJ1-6; 7 bases fit TRBD1. The CDR3 DNA reads TGTGCCAGCAGTTTAGGAGGGGGCCGCCCCGAGAATTCACCCCTCCACTTT. Its protein is CASSLGGGRPENSPLHF.